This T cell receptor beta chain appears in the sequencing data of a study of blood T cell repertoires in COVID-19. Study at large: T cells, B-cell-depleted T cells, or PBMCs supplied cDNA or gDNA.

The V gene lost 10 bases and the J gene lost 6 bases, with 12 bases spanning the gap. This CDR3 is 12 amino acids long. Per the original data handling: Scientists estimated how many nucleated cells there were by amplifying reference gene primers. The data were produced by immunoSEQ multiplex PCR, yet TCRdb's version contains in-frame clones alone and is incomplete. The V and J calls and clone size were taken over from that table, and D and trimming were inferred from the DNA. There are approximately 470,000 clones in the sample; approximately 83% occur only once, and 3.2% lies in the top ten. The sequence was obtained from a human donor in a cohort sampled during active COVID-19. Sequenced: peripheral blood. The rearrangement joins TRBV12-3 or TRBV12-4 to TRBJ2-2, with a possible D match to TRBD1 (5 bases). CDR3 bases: TGTGCCATCACATTCAGGGCCGGGGAGCTGTTTTTT. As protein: CAITFRAGELFF.